These 24 T cell receptor beta chains were sequenced from one sample in a study of shared T cell receptors in the human thymus. TCRdb keeps only in-frame clones here, not all; method: immunoSEQ multiplex PCR. The table records under 700,000 clones, around three quarters of them present only once. The same sample was also studied in work on human thymus T cells.

Sequencing used thymocytes. Receptor source: a boy under three years old with a congenital heart defect.

The sample holds one count of this clone. The chain joins TRBV18 to TRBJ2-7; the D gene is possibly TRBD1 (6 bases). Deletions cut 2 bases from V and 3 bases from J, with 11 bases between. This CDR3 has 14 residues. Germline CDR1 KGHSH, CDR2 LQKENI. DNA for the CDR3: TGTGCCAGCTCACCAGAACAGGGACGCTACGAGCAGTACTTC. Its protein product is CASSPEQGRYEQYF.

V usage is TRBV5-4 and J usage is TRBJ2-1; TRBD2 might be the D (6 bases). This CDR3 contains 15 residues. Trimming pared 0 bases from V and 5 bases from J, leaving 12 bases between. The germline gives CDR1 SGHNT, CDR2 YYREEE (reference sequence). The CDR3 protein is CASSLASGVDNEQFF. DNA for the CDR3: TGTGCCAGCAGCTTGGCCTCGGGGGTGGACAATGAGCAGTTCTTC.

The chain recombines TRBV7-2 with TRBJ2-2; 7 nucleotides align to TRBD2. The CDR3 has 17 residues. Germline loops: CDR1 SGHTA, CDR2 FQGNSA. The ends lost 6 bases at V and 0 bases at J; junction bases unmatched: 10. The CDR3 DNA follows: TGTGCCAGCAGTCCTGGGGCTAGCGGTACGAACACCGGGGAGCTGTTTTTT. Translated, it gives CASSPGASGTNTGELFF.

This chain uses TRBV19 with TRBJ1-2; 7 nucleotides agree with TRBD1. Germline values: CDR1 LNHDA, CDR2 SQIVND (reference sequence). V lost 4 bases and J lost 0; bases outside the gene matches: 11. There are 17 residues in the CDR3. The CDR3 spells CASSTSPGGISNYGYTF. The CDR3, as DNA: TGTGCCAGTAGTACCTCGCCAGGGGGGATCTCTAACTATGGCTACACCTTC.

The genes are TRBV5-4 and TRBJ2-3, with 11 bases identical to TRBD2. This CDR3 is built from 20 residues. The germline V gene has CDR1 SGHNT and CDR2 YYREEE (reference sequence). The trim removed 3 bases at V and 0 bases at J, leaving 15 bases unmatched. The CDR3 spells CASSSGGLAGKPRSTDTQYF. The CDR3, as DNA: TGTGCCAGCAGCTCAGGCGGACTAGCGGGCAAACCGCGGAGCACAGATACGCAGTATTTT.

The rearrangement joins TRBV27 to TRBJ2-1; 9 bases align to TRBD2. The germline V gene has CDR1 MNHEY and CDR2 SMNVEV (reference sequence). This CDR3 comprises 13 residues. V shed 4 bases and J 9 bases; nucleotides not matched to a gene: 4. Here the CDR3 reads CASSSGLALEQFF. Written as DNA, the CDR3 is TGTGCCAGCAGTTCGGGACTAGCCCTTGAGCAGTTCTTC.

The chain combines TRBV2 with TRBJ2-5; the D gene is possibly TRBD2 (5 bases). CDR1 SNHLY and CDR2 FYNNEI come from the germline V gene. The CDR3 is 14 amino acids. V was trimmed by 1 base and J by 4 bases, leaving 10 bases between them. As DNA, the CDR3 is TGTGCCAGCAGTGAAGGGACTCTTCCAGAGACCCAGTACTTC. It is translated as CASSEGTLPETQYF.

The rearrangement joins TRBV18 to TRBJ2-4, with 7 bases fitting TRBD1. The CDR3 length is 16 residues. The V and J ends lost 6 bases and 2 bases, in that order; junction bases with no gene match: 10. Germline V CDR1 and CDR2: KGHSH, LQKENI. CDR3 bases: TGTGCCAGCTCTCAACAAAGGGACAGCTCCAAAAACATTCAGTACTTC. Protein product: CASSQQRDSSKNIQYF.

This chain joins TRBV21-1 and TRBJ2-7; the table's D call, TRBD2, was not checked against the DNA. TRBV21-1 is a recognized pseudogene. The CDR3 length is 17 residues. Here the CDR3 DNA reads TGTGCCATCAGAGTGGGACTAGCGGGAGGGCCGGGGAGCGAGCAGTACTTC. It codes for CAIRVGLAGGPGSEQYF.

This rearrangement joins TRBV10-1 to TRBJ2-3; the match to TRBD2 covers 11 bases. This CDR3 comprises 15 residues. The V segment lost 6 bases and the J segment 2 bases; nucleotides outside the gene matches: 4. Germline assignment: CDR1 WNHNN and CDR2 SYGVQD (reference sequence). The CDR3: CASSMTSGVTDTQYF. CDR3 DNA sequence: TGCGCCAGCAGCATGACTAGCGGGGTCACAGATACGCAGTATTTT.

The chain carries TRBV5-6 and TRBJ2-7; D gene uncertain. Germline V gene lookup returns CDR1 SGHDT and CDR2 YYEEEE. The CDR3 has 15 amino acids. The germline V and J ends were trimmed by 0 bases and 0 bases, with 10 bases remaining between them. The CDR3 DNA reads TGTGCCAGCAGCTTGGAGAACAGAAGCTCCTACGAGCAGTACTTC. It encodes CASSLENRSSYEQYF.

J is TRBJ1-2 and V is TRBV4-3; 7 bases fit TRBD1. Germline V lookup: CDR1 LGHNA, CDR2 YSLEER. With 2 bases clipped from V and 4 bases from J, the junction kept 7 bases outside the gene matches. The CDR3 consists of 15 residues. The CDR3 DNA follows: TGCGCCAGCAGCCAAAAACAGGGGCTGATCTATGGCTACACCTTC. Its protein product is CASSQKQGLIYGYTF.

The chain recombines TRBV4-3 with TRBJ1-1; 11 nucleotides line up with TRBD1. V was clipped by 5 bases and J by 0 bases; unmatched bases: 20. This CDR3 has 21 residues. CDR1 is LGHNA and CDR2 is YSLEER in the germline V gene. CDR3 nucleotides: TGCGCCAGCAGCGAACTTGGGATAGGGACAGGGGGGAACGCCTTGAACACTGAAGCTTTCTTT. It yields the protein CASSELGIGTGGNALNTEAFF.

The sample holds a few counts of this clone. The conserved closing phenylalanine or tryptophan is absent in this CDR3, likely reflecting a read error. Because the CDR3's place on the DNA is in doubt, the DNA is left out and the CDR3 is given as listed by TCRdb. The chain couples TRBV5-6 to TRBJ2-4; the D call TRBD2 from the table was never checked on the DNA. The CDR3 is 9 residues long, counting both termini. The germline V gene has CDR1 SGHDT and CDR2 YYEEEE. CDR3 residues: CASSWAGWV.

V is TRBV5-1 and J is TRBJ2-7; D call uncertain. CDR1 is SGHRS and CDR2 is YFSETQ in the germline V gene. CDR3 size: 13 residues. V lost 2 bases and J lost 4, with 10 bases in between. CDR3 sequence reads: CASSFDPIYEQYF. DNA of the CDR3: TGCGCCAGCAGCTTTGATCCTATTTACGAGCAGTACTTC.

This clone was counted once. V gene TRBV2 combines with J gene TRBJ2-1, with a tentative D call TRBD1 (6 bases). The CDR3 extends over 13 amino acids. V lost 5 bases and J 10 bases, leaving 15 bases between the germline ends. Germline values: CDR1 SNHLY, CDR2 FYNNEI. The CDR3 here is CASSSQITGEQFF. The CDR3 DNA is TGTGCCAGCAGTTCCCAAATCACAGGGGAGCAGTTCTTC.

The chain recombines TRBV7-9 with TRBJ1-1; D perhaps matches TRBD1 (5 bases). CDR1 is SEHNR and CDR2 is FQNEAQ in the germline V gene (reference sequence). Trimming took off 7 bases at V and 1 base at J, with 19 bases between the two ends. The CDR3 totals 16 residues. This CDR3 is CASTVRFREGNTEAFF. The CDR3 coding sequence is TGTGCCAGCACCGTTAGATTCAGGGAGGGGAACACTGAAGCTTTCTTT.

The chain employs TRBV5-4 and TRBJ2-3; possibly TRBD2 for D (5 bases). The germline CDR1 and CDR2 sequences are SGHNT and YYREEE (reference sequence). The CDR3 consists of 14 residues. Trimming cost V 4 bases and J 2 bases, with 11 bases left between them. Here the CDR3 reads CASSLGGPTDTQYF. CDR3 in DNA: TGTGCCAGCAGCCTTGGAGGCCCCACAGATACGCAGTATTTT.

The chain couples TRBV18 to TRBJ2-1; D may be TRBD2 (6 bases). CDR3 size: 15 residues. Trimming took 2 bases from V and 6 from J, leaving 14 bases between them. Germline CDR1 and CDR2: KGHSH and LQKENI. The CDR3 sequence is CASSPTMSGRNEQFF. The CDR3 DNA sequence: TGTGCCAGCTCACCAACGATGAGCGGGCGCAATGAGCAGTTCTTC.

This chain connects TRBV6-1 to TRBJ2-7, with D possibly TRBD1 on 6 matching bases. Trimming took 1 base from V and 3 from J, leaving 19 bases between them. The germline CDR1 and CDR2 sequences are MNHNS and SASEGT. The CDR3 loop spans 17 amino acids. The CDR3 DNA sequence: TGTGCCAGCAGTGAAGAAGGGGCAGGGGCGACCTGCTACGAGCAGTACTTC. It codes for CASSEEGAGATCYEQYF.

The chain uses TRBV9 and TRBJ2-7; D perhaps matches TRBD2 (6 bases). The germline V and J ends were trimmed by 3 bases and 4 bases, with 20 bases remaining between them. The CDR3 consists of 16 residues. The germline V gene has CDR1 SGDLS and CDR2 YYNGEE. The CDR3 loop reads CASSGPSGEESYEQYF. CDR3 coding DNA: TGTGCCAGCAGCGGCCCTTCTGGGGAGGAGTCATACGAGCAGTACTTC.

This chain uses TRBV11-2 with TRBJ2-7, with 8 bases lining up with TRBD1. Looked up from germline, CDR1 is SGHAT and CDR2 is FQNNGV. The junction had 5 bases not matched to a gene; V was cut back by 4 bases and J by 0 bases. The CDR3 is made up of 15 amino acids. The CDR3 DNA sequence: TGTGCCAGCAGCTCGGGACAGGCAAGCTCCTACGAGCAGTACTTC. It yields the protein CASSSGQASSYEQYF. Variable domain in full (rest from reference TRBV11-2 and TRBJ2-7): EAGVAQSPRYKIIEKRQSVAFWCNPISGHATLYWYQQILGQGPKLLIQFQNNGVVDDSQLPKDRFSAERLKGVDSTLKIQPAKLEDSAVYLCASSSGQASSYEQYFGPGTRLTVT.

The gene calls are TRBV7-2 and TRBJ2-1, with 9 bases lining up with TRBD2. V lost 1 base and J lost 6; bases outside the gene matches: 4. CDR1 is SGHTA and CDR2 is FQGNSA in the germline V gene. The CDR3 consists of 15 residues. CDR3 DNA: TGTGCCAGCAGCTTAGGGCTAGCGGGGATCAATGAGCAGTTCTTC. Translating it yields CASSLGLAGINEQFF.

The table lists this clone with a few counts. The rearrangement links TRBV6-6 to TRBJ2-1; TRBD2 might be the D (5 bases). Germline loops: CDR1 MNHNY, CDR2 SVGAGI (reference sequence). V was pared by 2 bases and J by 8 bases, with 16 bases between. The CDR3 runs 15 residues. CDR3 DNA: TGTGCCAGCAGTTACAATAGCGTTGGTAACGATGAGCAGTTCTTC. Translated: CASSYNSVGNDEQFF.